This T cell receptor (beta chain) derives from a study of blood T cell repertoires in COVID-19. Clones were read by immunoSEQ multiplex PCR, and TCRdb kept only the in-frame ones, dropping some. The repertoire consists of almost 55,000 clones, with over 80% occurring once and the leading ten covering less than 4.5%. The CDR3 runs to 14 residues. In germline, CDR1 is SGHVS, CDR2 FNYEAQ. V was cut by 5 bases and J by 2 bases, with 12 bases left in between. Input material: peripheral blood. The TCR comes from a human donor in a cohort sampled during active COVID-19. The rearrangement links TRBV7-6 to TRBJ1-1; D might be TRBD1 (5 bases). CDR3: CASSQGLENTEAFF. CDR3 nucleotides: TGTGCCAGCAGCCAGGGACTGGAAAACACTGAAGCTTTCTTT.